The rows below give T cell receptor beta chains drawn from one sample of a study of T cell changes during pregnancy in multiple sclerosis. The table came from immunoSEQ multiplex PCR; TCRdb's copy has only in-frame clones and leaves some out. Among roughly 48,000 clones listed, 85% to 95% were seen once. Material: CD4+ T cells from peripheral blood mononuclear cells, obtained in the third trimester of pregnancy. The source is a female donor with multiple sclerosis, enrolled in a pregnancy study. Both conserved end residues are part of each CDR3. The D gene is left open where the match is weak. Size values are once, few and many counts, or a class for expanded clones, and some rows have none.

clone size,CDR3 length,V gene,D gene,J gene,CDR3 DNA,CDR3 protein
NA,15,TRBV4-1,TRBD2,TRBJ2-2,TGCGCCAGCAGCCGAATGGGGGGGGACACCGGGGAGCTGTTTTTT,CASSRMGGDTGELFF
NA,16,TRBV30,NA,TRBJ2-3,TGTGCCTGGACTCCAAGGGGGGGCGTAGGAGGAGATACGCAGTATTTT,CAWTPRGGVGGDTQYF
NA,15,TRBV5-8,NA,TRBJ2-6,TGTGCCAGCAGCTTGGATCAGTCCGGGGCCAACGTCCTGACTTTC,CASSLDQSGANVLTF
NA,12,TRBV2,NA,TRBJ2-7,TGTGCCAGCCGGGACTCGTTCTACGAGCAGTACTTC,CASRDSFYEQYF
few,12,TRBV7-8,NA,TRBJ1-5,TGTGCCAGCTCCTATAGCAATCAGCCCCAGCATTTT,CASSYSNQPQHF
NA,15,TRBV28,NA,TRBJ2-1,TGTGCCAGCAGTCCCCCTACTATATCCTACAATGAGCAGTTCTTC,CASSPPTISYNEQFF
once,14,TRBV2,TRBD2,TRBJ2-1,TGTGCCACTACACTAGCGGGACGGGCGGGCGAGCAGTTCTTC,CATTLAGRAGEQFF
NA,15,TRBV28,NA,TRBJ2-7,TGTGCCAGCAGTGTGATACAGGGTCCCGGGGACGAGCAGTACTTC,CASSVIQGPGDEQYF
NA,14,TRBV7-8,TRBD1,TRBJ2-1,TGTGCCAGCAGCTTATGGGACAGGGTCAATGAGCAGTTCTTC,CASSLWDRVNEQFF
NA,13,TRBV5-1,NA,TRBJ2-2,TGCGCCAGCAGCACCTCACGGGCCGGGGAGCTGTTTTTT,CASSTSRAGELFF
NA,15,TRBV5-1,NA,TRBJ2-3,TGCGCCAGCTCCACAGGGAGAGGCGGGTCAGATACGCAGTATTTT,CASSTGRGGSDTQYF